Listed below are T cell receptor beta chains from one sample, sequenced in a study of blood T cells in healthy people across ages. TCRdb reanalysed the 5' RACE reads using MiXCR and keeps one entry per CDR3 protein. The profile shows 850,000 to 1,000,000 distinct CDR3 sequences, around 46% of them singletons. The specimen was blood. These receptor sequences come from a man under 40 in good health. Both conserved end residues are part of each CDR3. D genes are given only for firm matches. Only part of the rows carry a size: once, few, many, or a class if the clone is expanded.

-	-	TRBV25-1	TRBJ2-7	TGTGCCAGCAGTGAAAGAGGAAACTACGAGCAGTACTTC	CASSERGNYEQYF
-	once	TRBV10-3	TRBJ1-5	TGTGCCATCAGTGAGTCAATGGGGGGGGGAAGCAATCAGCCCCAGCATTTT	CAISESMGGGSNQPQHF
-	few	TRBV6-5	TRBJ1-6	TGTGCCAGCAGTTACTCGATAGGGGGGAGTCATAATTCACCCCTCCACTTT	CASSYSIGGSHNSPLHF
-	-	TRBV10-3	TRBJ2-1	TGTGCCATCCGGGGGGCCGACGACAATGAGCAGTTCTTC	CAIRGADDNEQFF
-	few	TRBV27	TRBJ2-5	TGTGCCAGACCTAGGCGGGGCCAAGAGACCCAGTACTTC	CARPRRGQETQYF
TRBD1	many	TRBV7-2	TRBJ2-7	TGTGCCAGCAGTTTAGGGACAGGGTACTACGAGCAGTACTTC	CASSLGTGYYEQYF
TRBD1	few	TRBV6-5	TRBJ1-1	TGTGCCAGCGGACAGGGGCAAATCACTGAAGCTTTCTTT	CASGQGQITEAFF
TRBD1	many	TRBV5-1	TRBJ2-7	TGCGCCAGCAGCGAGAGGGACAGGTCCTACGAGCAGTACTTC	CASSERDRSYEQYF
TRBD2	few	TRBV5-1	TRBJ2-1	TGCGCCAGCAGGTCCTTAGCGGGGCTATCTTCAAATGAGCAGTTCTTC	CASRSLAGLSSNEQFF
-	-	TRBV24-1	TRBJ1-2	TGTGCCACCAGTGACTCGCCCGGGGATGGCTACACCTTC	CATSDSPGDGYTF
-	-	TRBV27	TRBJ1-3	TGTGCCACCAGGGGTTTCTCTGGAAACACCATATATTTT	CATRGFSGNTIYF
-	-	TRBV3-1	TRBJ1-2	TGTGCCAGCAGCCAAGACCAGTCGAGCTATGGCTACACCTTC	CASSQDQSSYGYTF
-	-	TRBV20-1	TRBJ1-2	TGCAGTGCTAGAAACGACAGGAGCGGGGTTAGTTGCTACACCTTC	CSARNDRSGVSCYTF
-	-	TRBV5-1	TRBJ1-4	TGCGCCAGCAGCTTGGATCGGGGTTCGCGAAAACTGTTTTTT	CASSLDRGSRKLFF
-	few	TRBV7-2	TRBJ2-7	TGTGCCAGCAGCTTGGGTTCGGGACTCTCCTACGAGCAGTACTTC	CASSLGSGLSYEQYF
TRBD1	-	TRBV7-8	TRBJ2-7	TGTGCCAGCAGCTCCACGGACAGGTGGTACGAGCAGTACTTC	CASSSTDRWYEQYF
TRBD2	-	TRBV5-1	TRBJ2-1	TGCGCCAGCAGCTTGGTTGGAGCGGGGGATGAGCAGTTCTTC	CASSLVGAGDEQFF
-	-	TRBV7-9	TRBJ2-7	TGTGCCAGCAGCTCACGACAGGTCTCCTGCGAGCAGTACTTC	CASSSRQVSCEQYF
TRBD2	-	TRBV15	TRBJ2-1	TGTGCCACCAGCAGAGACCCGGGACTAGCCGTCTACAATAAGCAGTTCTTC	CATSRDPGLAVYNKQFF
-	few	TRBV3-1	TRBJ2-7	TGTGCCAGCAGCCAAGGAGGTACTACCTACGAGCAGTACTTC	CASSQGGTTYEQYF
-	few	TRBV6-5	TRBJ2-1	TGTGCCAGCAGTTACTCGCTGGGCACCTACAATGAGCAGTTCTTC	CASSYSLGTYNEQFF
-	-	TRBV4-3	TRBJ1-2	TGCGCCAGCAGCCATTCAGGGGACGACTACACCTTC	CASSHSGDDYTF
-	-	TRBV7-2	TRBJ2-3	TGTGCCAGCAGACCAACGGACGGCGCAGATACGCAGTATTTT	CASRPTDGADTQYF
-	-	TRBV27	TRBJ2-5	TGTGCCACCACCTCGACCGGGACGACCCAAGAGACCCAGTACTTC	CATTSTGTTQETQYF
TRBD2	-	TRBV3-1	TRBJ2-3	TGTGCCAGCAGCCAATACCGGGCTAGCGGGCTTTCAGATACGCAGTATTTT	CASSQYRASGLSDTQYF
-	-	TRBV7-9	TRBJ2-7	TGTGCCAGCAGCTTCTGCGGACAGAACTACGAGCAGTACTTC	CASSFCGQNYEQYF
-	-	TRBV12-5	TRBJ2-3	TGTGCTAGTGGTTTCTACCGGGACCCAGGAGCCACAGATACGCTGTATTTT	CASGFYRDPGATDTLYF
-	-	TRBV27	TRBJ1-5	TGTGCCAGCAGTTTCAGGGCCGGCAGAAATCAGCCCCAGCATTTT	CASSFRAGRNQPQHF
-	-	TRBV15	TRBJ2-3	TGTGCCACCAGCCGGGACCCTAGCACAGATACGCAGTATTTT	CATSRDPSTDTQYF
-	-	TRBV7-3	TRBJ1-5	TGTGCCAGCAGCTTATCGGCGTCAGGGGCTGGCAAAGGCAATCAGCCCCAGCATTTT	CASSLSASGAGKGNQPQHF
-	-	TRBV10-3	TRBJ2-3	TGTGCCATCATGGCCGGGACAGGGAAAAAGCGGGGGAGCACAGATACGCAGTATTTT	CAIMAGTGKKRGSTDTQYF
TRBD1	-	TRBV28	TRBJ2-1	TGTGCCAGCAGCTATACCGGGACAGGGTATGGTGAGCAGTTCTTC	CASSYTGTGYGEQFF
TRBD1	many	TRBV4-1	TRBJ1-2	TGTGCCAGCAGCCAAGTAGGACAGGGTGATGGCTACACCTTC	CASSQVGQGDGYTF
-	-	TRBV4-3	TRBJ2-3	TGCGCCAGCAGCCAAGATAGGGGGAACACAGATACGCAGTATTTT	CASSQDRGNTDTQYF
TRBD1	-	TRBV29-1	TRBJ1-5	TGCAGCGTTACCCCGGGACAGAATCAGCCCCAGCATTTT	CSVTPGQNQPQHF
TRBD1	-	TRBV5-1	TRBJ1-2	TGCGCCAGCAGCTTCGACGCAGGGGGCAACTATGGCTACACCTTC	CASSFDAGGNYGYTF
-	-	TRBV20-1	TRBJ1-1	TGCAGTGCTAGTTTAGCTGAAGCTTTCTTT	CSASLAEAFF
-	few	TRBV7-2	TRBJ2-3	TGTGCCAGCAGGAGGGGTGGGCCCATGGATACGCAGTATTTT	CASRRGGPMDTQYF
-	few	TRBV4-1	TRBJ1-6	TGCGCCAGCAGCCCGCCGGGCTCCTATAATTCACCCCTCCACTTT	CASSPPGSYNSPLHF
-	few	TRBV4-1	TRBJ2-7	TGCGCCAGCACCGGAGAGAGGGACGAGCAGTACTTC	CASTGERDEQYF
TRBD1	-	TRBV6-2/TRBV6-3	TRBJ2-7	TGTGCCAGCAGTTACGCTACAGGGGCCGCCTACGAGCAGTACTTC	CASSYATGAAYEQYF
-	-	TRBV6-1	TRBJ1-2	TGTGCCAGCAGTGAGTTGACAGAAGACGCTAACTATGGCTACACCTTC	CASSELTEDANYGYTF
-	many	TRBV12-3/TRBV12-4	TRBJ2-3	TGTGCCAGCCGCGTCTTGGGGGGACGCAGCACAGATACGCAGTATTTT	CASRVLGGRSTDTQYF
-	-	TRBV6-5	TRBJ1-2	TGTGCCAGCAAGCGGCAGAACTATGGCTACACCTTC	CASKRQNYGYTF
-	-	TRBV7-9	TRBJ1-4	TGTGCCAGCAGCCCGGGACGACTCGGCTATGAAAAACTGTTTTTT	CASSPGRLGYEKLFF
-	-	TRBV7-9	TRBJ1-2	TGTGCCAGCAGCTTAGCCCTCAATGATGGCTACACCTTC	CASSLALNDGYTF
-	-	TRBV29-1	TRBJ1-5	TGCAGCGGTGAAAGACAGGTTAATCAGCCCCAGCATTTT	CSGERQVNQPQHF
TRBD2	few	TRBV5-1	TRBJ2-1	TGCGCCAGCAGCTCCGGGACTAGAGTTTTCAATGAGCAGTTCTTC	CASSSGTRVFNEQFF
-	few	TRBV7-2	TRBJ1-6	TGTGCCAGCAGCTTAAAGGAGTCCTATAATTCACCCCTCCACTTT	CASSLKESYNSPLHF
TRBD1	-	TRBV5-1	TRBJ2-7	TGCGCCAGCAGCCGAGGACAGGGATCCCTCTACGAGCAGTACTTC	CASSRGQGSLYEQYF